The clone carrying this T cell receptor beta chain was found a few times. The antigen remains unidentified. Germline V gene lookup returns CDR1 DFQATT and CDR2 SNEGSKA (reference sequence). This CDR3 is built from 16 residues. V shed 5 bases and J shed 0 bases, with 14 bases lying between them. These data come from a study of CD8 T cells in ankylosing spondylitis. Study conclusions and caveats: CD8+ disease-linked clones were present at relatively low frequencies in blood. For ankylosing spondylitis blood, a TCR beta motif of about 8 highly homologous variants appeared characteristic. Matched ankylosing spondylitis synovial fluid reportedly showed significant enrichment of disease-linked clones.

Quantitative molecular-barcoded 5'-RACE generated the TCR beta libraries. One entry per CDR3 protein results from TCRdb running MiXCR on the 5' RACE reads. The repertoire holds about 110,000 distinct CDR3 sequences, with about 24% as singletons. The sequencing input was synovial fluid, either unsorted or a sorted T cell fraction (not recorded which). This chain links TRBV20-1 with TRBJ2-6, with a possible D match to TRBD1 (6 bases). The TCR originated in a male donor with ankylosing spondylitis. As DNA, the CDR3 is TGCAGTGCTGCGACAGGAGCTAGCTCTGGGGCCAACGTCCTGACTTTC. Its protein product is CSAATGASSGANVLTF.